This T cell receptor beta chain was sequenced for a study of T cells after posttransplantation cyclophosphamide. The repertoire was sequenced with immunoSEQ multiplex PCR; TCRdb's copy has only in-frame clones and lacks some. Of some 6,700 clones listed, 81% were seen once; the top ten hold 20%. About this clone itself: Its antigen remains unidentified.

Study conclusions and caveats: Donor-recipient repertoire similarity was low at 1-2 months, rising over year one. TRB clonality was highly associated with recipient CMV seropositivity and reactivation. Skin or GI-infiltrating T cells shared few TRB sequences with blood.

Treatment was busulfan-fludarabine conditioning, a marrow graft, and cyclophosphamide on days +3 and +4. Sequencing was performed on PBMCs, taken after allogeneic stem cell transplant with posttransplant cyclophosphamide. This sequence originates from a female patient aged 45 to 65 who received an allogeneic stem cell transplant from a related donor, was CMV-positive, and had no GVHD. Some T cells may be graft donor cells.

The CDR3 loop is CASSRGQTSTDTQYF. As DNA, the CDR3 is TGCGCCAGCAGCCGGGGACAAACTAGCACAGATACGCAGTATTTT. This chain joins TRBV5-1 and TRBJ2-3; a possible D gene is TRBD1 (6 bases). CDR3 length: 15 amino acids. V dropped 4 bases and J dropped 0 bases, with 12 bases sitting between them. Germline V gene data show CDR1 as SGHRS and CDR2 as YFSETQ.